This entry lists 27 T cell receptor beta chains sequenced from one sample in a study of blood T cell repertoires in COVID-19. TCRdb's copy holds only in-frame clones and misses some; the assay was immunoSEQ multiplex PCR. The sample records approximately 200,000 clones, 70% to 90% being singletons. Sequencing was carried out using peripheral blood. All receptors derive from a man between 50 and 59 years old who had recovered from COVID-19.

The V and J genes are TRBV2 and TRBJ1-2; no firm D call. The CDR3 length is 12 residues. Trimming cost V 4 bases and J 5 bases, with 8 bases left between them. Germline V gives CDR1 SNHLY, CDR2 FYNNEI. CDR3 sequence (DNA): TGTGCCAGCAGTGCTGAGGCATATGGCTACACCTTC. Translated, it gives CASSAEAYGYTF.

The rearrangement links TRBV19 to TRBJ2-7; 9 positions agree with TRBD2. Unmatched junction bases numbered 5, after V lost 3 bases and J lost 2 bases. The germline CDR1 and CDR2 sequences are LNHDA and SQIVND (reference sequence). The CDR3 loop spans 15 amino acids. CDR3: CASSIVAGGPYEQYF. In DNA form, the CDR3 reads TGTGCCAGTAGTATTGTGGCGGGAGGGCCCTACGAGCAGTACTTC.

The genes are TRBV20-1 and TRBJ1-4, with a tentative D call TRBD1 (6 bases). This CDR3 has 15 amino acids. Germline V gene sequence: CDR1 DFQATT, CDR2 SNEGSKA (reference sequence). The germline V and J ends were trimmed by 3 bases and 3 bases, with 14 bases remaining between them. The CDR3 protein is CSASGGGIANEKLFF. The CDR3 DNA reads TGCAGTGCTAGTGGCGGGGGCATAGCTAATGAAAAACTGTTTTTT.

This chain links TRBV6-1 with TRBJ2-1, with D perhaps TRBD2 (6 bases). The germline V and J ends were trimmed by 2 bases and 0 bases, with 11 bases remaining between them. In germline, CDR1 is MNHNS, CDR2 SASEGT. The CDR3 length is 16 residues. CDR3 amino acids: CASSERGGSSYNEQFF. The CDR3, as DNA: TGTGCCAGCAGTGAACGTGGGGGGAGCTCCTACAATGAGCAGTTCTTC.

This sequence joins TRBV7-2 and TRBJ1-5; tentatively, D is TRBD1 (5 bases). Germline lookup yields CDR1 SGHTA and CDR2 FQGNSA. This CDR3 contains 15 residues. Between the trimmed V and J ends, which lost 3 bases and 1 base, there was a span of 10 bases. CDR3 sequence reads: CASSFGTVSNQPQHF. The DNA for the CDR3 is TGTGCCAGCAGCTTCGGGACTGTGAGCAATCAGCCCCAGCATTTT.

This clone was recorded only once. The chain employs TRBV10-1 and TRBJ2-1, with 10 bases fitting TRBD1. This CDR3 contains 13 residues. V shed 6 bases and J 5 bases; nucleotides not matched to a gene: 1. Germline V gene sequence: CDR1 WNHNN, CDR2 SYGVQD (reference sequence). The CDR3, as DNA: TGCGCCAGCAGCGGGACAGGGGACAATGAGCAGTTCTTC. Translation gives CASSGTGDNEQFF.

The genes are TRBV7-2 and TRBJ2-5; TRBD2 matches 7 bases. Germline trimming cut 1 base from V and 6 bases from J; bases unmatched to any gene: 8. This CDR3 has 15 amino acids. Germline V CDR1 and CDR2: SGHTA, FQGNSA. The CDR3 DNA reads TGTGCCAGCAGCTTAGTAGGGGAGGGAGCGAAGACCCAGTACTTC. Translated, it gives CASSLVGEGAKTQYF.

The chain recombines TRBV6-5 with TRBJ1-3; 7 bases match TRBD1. CDR3 length: 15 residues. CDR1 MNHEY and CDR2 SVGAGI come from the germline V gene. J lost 4 bases, V lost 4 bases, and 7 bases had no gene match. CDR3 in DNA: TGTGCCAGCAGTTTAACAGGGGTTTTCGGAAACACCATATATTTT. Its translation is CASSLTGVFGNTIYF.

Here the CDR3 reads CSVNRGGYYGYTF. The CDR3, as DNA: TGCAGCGTCAACAGGGGGGGGTACTATGGCTACACCTTC. The chain employs TRBV29-1 and TRBJ1-2; TRBD1 matches at 8 bases. CDR3 length: 13 amino acids. Germline V gene sequence: CDR1 SQVTM, CDR2 ANQGSEA. Unmatched junction bases numbered 6, after V lost 6 bases and J lost 3 bases.

V gene TRBV5-8 combines with J gene TRBJ2-5; TRBD1 aligns across 7 bases. From germline, CDR1 is SGHTS and CDR2 YDEGEE. V dropped 3 bases and J dropped 2; count of bases not matched to a gene: 10. The CDR3 consists of 16 residues. CDR3 bases: TGTGCCAGCAGCTGGACAGGCGACCCTATACAAGAGACCCAGTACTTC. This encodes CASSWTGDPIQETQYF.

This chain uses TRBV3-1 (or the pseudogene TRBV3-2) with TRBJ2-5; D ambiguous. The V gene lost 0 bases and the J gene lost 1 base, with 12 bases spanning the gap. From germline, CDR1 is LGHDT and CDR2 YNNKEL (reference sequence). The CDR3 loop spans 16 amino acids. CDR3 amino acids: CASSQDKRSGQETQYF. In DNA, the CDR3 is TGTGCCAGCAGCCAAGATAAGAGGTCTGGCCAAGAGACCCAGTACTTC.

The rearrangement joins TRBV6-6 to TRBJ2-7; possible D gene TRBD2, 5 bases. CDR1 is MNHNY and CDR2 is SVGAGI in the germline V gene (reference sequence). The CDR3 covers 14 residues. The V gene lost 7 bases and the J gene lost 2 bases, with 15 bases spanning the gap. The chain's CDR3 is CASTASGVTYEQYF. The CDR3 DNA follows: TGTGCCAGCACTGCCTCCGGGGTGACCTACGAGCAGTACTTC.

The chain combines TRBV7-9 with TRBJ2-5; 10 bases fit TRBD1. Germline V gene sequence: CDR1 SEHNR, CDR2 FQNEAQ (reference sequence). CDR3 length: 15 amino acids. V shed 5 bases, J shed 5 bases, and the junction held 8 bases outside the gene matches. DNA for the CDR3: TGTGCCAGCAGCCTTGGGACAGGGGCGCACGAGACCCAGTACTTC. It yields the protein CASSLGTGAHETQYF.

CDR3 sequence reads: CASSTWTGAAKNIQYF. The CDR3 DNA reads TGTGCCAGCAGCACCTGGACAGGGGCGGCCAAAAACATTCAGTACTTC. The chain recombines TRBV7-9 with TRBJ2-4; 9 bases align to TRBD1. This CDR3 region has 16 residues. Germline V gene lookup returns CDR1 SEHNR and CDR2 FQNEAQ (reference sequence). The junction had 6 bases not matched to a gene; V was cut back by 5 bases and J by 1 base.

The chain links TRBV28 to TRBJ1-6; 10 bases agree with TRBD1. Trimming removed 3 bases from V and 7 bases from J; junction bases left unmatched: 6. In germline, CDR1 is MDHEN, CDR2 SYDVKM. The CDR3 has 16 amino acids. CDR3 coding DNA: TGTGCCAGCAGTTTGGGGACAGGGGTACGCAATTCACCCCTCCACTTT. Residues: CASSLGTGVRNSPLHF.

The chain combines TRBV7-2 with TRBJ1-5, with D perhaps TRBD1 (6 bases). The CDR3 consists of 16 residues. V lost 1 base and J 3 bases, leaving 13 bases between the germline ends. The germline CDR1 and CDR2 sequences are SGHTA and FQGNSA. This CDR3 reads CASSLGSQGFNQPQHF. The CDR3, as DNA: TGTGCCAGCAGCTTAGGGAGTCAGGGGTTCAATCAGCCCCAGCATTTT.

V is TRBV10-3 and J is TRBJ2-3; 7 nucleotides match TRBD2. Germline V gene lookup returns CDR1 ENHRY and CDR2 SYGVKD. Trimming at V came to 0 bases and at J to 2 bases, leaving 5 bases not matched to a gene. There are 16 residues in the CDR3. CDR3 region: CAISESSSGLTDTQYF. In nucleotides, the CDR3 is TGTGCCATCAGTGAGTCGAGTAGCGGGCTCACAGATACGCAGTATTTT.

The rearrangement uses TRBV14 and TRBJ1-1; 12 bases line up with TRBD1. This CDR3 region has 15 residues. Germline trimming cut 4 bases from V and 1 base from J; bases unmatched to any gene: 1. The germline V gene has CDR1 SGHDN and CDR2 FVKESK. CDR3 DNA: TGTGCCAGCAGCCCGGGACAGGGGGCGAACACTGAAGCTTTCTTT. It is translated as CASSPGQGANTEAFF.

The rearrangement uses TRBV18 and TRBJ1-2; 8 nucleotides agree with TRBD1. Losses at the gene ends were 3 bases for V and 6 bases for J; bases not matched to a gene: 3. The CDR3 covers 13 residues. Germline assignment: CDR1 KGHSH and CDR2 LQKENI. The CDR3 DNA reads TGTGCCAGCTCACCGCGACAGGGGCATGGCTACACCTTC. This gives the protein CASSPRQGHGYTF. The full variable domain, its missing parts supplied by reference TRBV18 and TRBJ1-2, is NAGVMQNPRHLVRRRGQEARLRCSPMKGHSHVYWYRQLPEEGLKFMVYLQKENIIDESGMPKERFSAEFPKEGPSILRIQQVVRGDSAAYFCASSPRQGHGYTFGSGTRLTVV.

The chain links TRBV3-1 (or the pseudogene TRBV3-2) to TRBJ2-7; D remains ambiguous. V was pared by 0 bases and J by 3 bases, with 12 bases between. The CDR3 runs to 15 residues. Germline-derived CDR1 and CDR2 are LGHDT and YNNKEL (reference sequence). CDR3 region: CASSQDFRLSYEQYF. The CDR3 nucleotides are TGTGCCAGCAGCCAAGATTTCAGGTTAAGCTACGAGCAGTACTTC.

The gene calls are TRBV6-1 and TRBJ1-2; D might be TRBD1 (6 bases). Looked up from germline, CDR1 is MNHNS and CDR2 is SASEGT. CDR3 length: 13 residues. Trimming left V 3 bases short and J 3 bases short, with 8 bases between. DNA for the CDR3: TGTGCCAGCAGTGATTACAGGGACTATGGCTACACCTTC. Translated: CASSDYRDYGYTF.

In this sample, this clone turned up once. The chain couples TRBV18 to TRBJ1-1, with TRBD1 matching over 7 bases. The germline V gene has CDR1 KGHSH and CDR2 LQKENI. The CDR3 runs 15 residues. The V gene end was trimmed by 5 bases and the J gene end by 5 bases; junction bases not matched to a gene: 11. DNA of the CDR3: TGTGCCAGCTCATCCAGACAGGGAGGTGTTACTGAAGCTTTCTTT. Translated: CASSSRQGGVTEAFF.

The J gene is TRBJ2-6, the V gene TRBV2; 8 bases are shared with TRBD2. Germline V gives CDR1 SNHLY, CDR2 FYNNEI. V shed 7 bases, J shed 0 bases, and the junction held 8 bases outside the gene matches. This CDR3 contains 17 residues. The CDR3 sequence: CASKAGAVSSGANVLTF. DNA of the CDR3: TGTGCCAGCAAAGCGGGGGCGGTATCCTCTGGGGCCAACGTCCTGACTTTC.

V gene TRBV7-9 combines with J gene TRBJ1-3; the D is unclear. V lost 8 bases, J lost 0 bases, and 11 bases lay in between. CDR1 SEHNR and CDR2 FQNEAQ come from the germline V gene (reference sequence). This CDR3 is 14 amino acids long. In DNA, the CDR3 is TGTGCCAGCGGGAGCAACCTCTCTGGAAACACCATATATTTT. This sequence encodes CASGSNLSGNTIYF.

The chain combines TRBV19 with TRBJ1-2; D might be TRBD1 (5 bases). The V end lost 3 bases, the J end lost 8 bases, and 16 bases lay between the germline ends. The V gene's germline CDR1 is LNHDA and CDR2 SQIVND (reference sequence). The CDR3 totals 14 residues. The CDR3 DNA reads as TGTGCCAGTAGTATTCAGGGTCGCGGCGGCGGCTACACCTTC. This translates into CASSIQGRGGGYTF.

This chain's CDR3 is CASSLQGDSYEQYF. The CDR3 DNA reads TGTGCCAGCAGTTTACAGGGGGACTCCTACGAGCAGTACTTC. The chain combines TRBV6-5 with TRBJ2-7, with 8 bases aligning to TRBD1. This CDR3 is 14 amino acids long. J was trimmed by 0 bases and V by 4 bases; bases with no gene match: 2. Germline CDR1 reads MNHEY; CDR2 reads SVGAGI.

The rearrangement uses TRBV28 and TRBJ2-7, with 8 bases lining up with TRBD2. The CDR3 loop spans 15 amino acids. The V gene's germline CDR1 is MDHEN and CDR2 SYDVKM. Germline trimming cut 7 bases from V and 0 bases from J; bases unmatched to any gene: 8. The CDR3 nucleotides are TGTGCCAGCACCATTCGCGGGAGGAGCTCCTACGAGCAGTACTTC. It translates to CASTIRGRSSYEQYF.